This T cell receptor (beta chain) was observed in a study of cytomegalovirus exposure and HLA in healthy donors. Study-wide points: A link between a missense DCLRE1C variant and TCR beta V- and J-gene trimming emerged from a later analysis.

In the case of this clone: As yet, its antigen is unknown.

V was pared by 5 bases and J by 3 bases, with 8 bases between. The CDR3 loop spans 12 amino acids. Looked up from germline, CDR1 is SGHVS and CDR2 is FQNEAQ. The PCR made use of 60 Vbeta and 13 Jbeta primers. The table came from immunoSEQ multiplex PCR; TCRdb's copy has only in-frame clones and leaves some out. This sample has 85,000 to 100,000 clones, with around 80% found just once. The sequenced sample was PBMCs. The TCR comes from a man younger than 45 in good health and CMV-seronegative. The chain employs TRBV7-8 and TRBJ2-7; D may be TRBD2 (6 bases). CDR3 region: CASSDGSYEQYF. For the CDR3, the DNA is TGTGCCAGCAGCGACGGGAGCTACGAGCAGTACTTC.